The 18 T cell receptor beta chains given below trace back to one sample, sequenced in a study of T cell repertoires in aging, cancer and after chemotherapy. TRB rearrangements spanning V, D and J were amplified using mixed TRB-A/B primers. TCRdb reanalysed the multiplex PCR reads using MiXCR and keeps one entry per CDR3 protein. The table records under 8,500 distinct CDR3 sequences, approximately 30% of them present only once. Amplification of TCR beta used genomic DNA extracted from peripheral blood. Material for sequencing was blood. These receptors originate from a human donor in good health.

The V gene is TRBV5-5, the J gene TRBJ2-7; TRBD2 is a possible D gene (7 bases). CDR1 and CDR2 from the germline V gene are SGHKS and YYEKEE (reference sequence). The CDR3 extends over 14 amino acids. Trimming took 2 bases from V and 3 from J, leaving 12 bases between them. CDR3 in DNA: TGTGCCAGCAGCTTCGGGGGGCCTCGCTACGAGCAGTACTTC. It is translated as CASSFGGPRYEQYF.

This clonotype was seen a handful of times. V and J are TRBV6-5 and TRBJ2-7, with 7 bases aligning to TRBD1. Germline CDR1 is MNHEY and CDR2 is SVGAGI. The length of the CDR3 is 16 residues. The J segment lost 3 bases and the V segment lost 5 bases, leaving 13 bases of the junction unmatched. The CDR3 DNA is TGTGCCAGCAGTCGGCCCCCTCCGGGACAGATCTACGAGCAGTACTTC. Amino acids: CASSRPPPGQIYEQYF.

The chain employs TRBV5-4 and TRBJ2-7; 8 bases map to TRBD1. Germline V gene data show CDR1 as SGHNT and CDR2 as YYREEE (reference sequence). V was clipped by 2 bases and J by 3 bases; unmatched bases: 1. The CDR3 is made up of 13 amino acids. The CDR3 DNA reads TGTGCCAGCAGCTTAACAGGGGGCTACGAGCAGTACTTC. Its protein product is CASSLTGGYEQYF. Variable domain in full (rest from reference TRBV5-4 and TRBJ2-7): ETGVTQSPTHLIKTRGQQVTLRCSSQSGHNTVSWYQQALGQGPQFIFQYYREEENGRGNFPPRFSGLQFPNYSSELNVNALELDDSALYLCASSLTGGYEQYFGPGTRLTVT.

This rearrangement joins TRBV7-2 to TRBJ1-5; D remains ambiguous. Trimming took off 5 bases at V and 7 bases at J, with 12 bases between the two ends. CDR1 SGHTA and CDR2 FQGNSA come from the germline V gene. The CDR3 is made up of 13 amino acids. CDR3 protein: CASSPSGLQPQHF. CDR3 coding DNA: TGTGCCAGCAGCCCGAGTGGGTTACAGCCCCAGCATTTT. Based on the CDR3 plus reference TRBV7-2 and TRBJ1-5, the full variable domain is GAGVSQSPSNKVTEKGKDVELRCDPISGHTALYWYRQSLGQGLEFLIYFQGNSAPDKSGLPSDRFSAERTGGSVSTLTIQRTQQEDSAVYLCASSPSGLQPQHFGDGTRLSIL.

Only one count was recorded for this clonotype. With a much larger clone just one base away, this may be a read error. The chain recombines TRBV6-4 with TRBJ2-2; D ambiguous. Germline CDR1 MRHNA, CDR2 SNTAGT. The CDR3 is 14 residues long. The CDR3 DNA is TGTCCCAGCAGTGATCGGGTAGATACCGGGGAGCTGTTTTTT. It is translated as CPSSDRVDTGELFF.

The CDR3 region is CASSLVGEQYF. The CDR3 coding sequence is TGTGCCAGCAGCTTAGTAGGCGAGCAGTACTTC. This rearrangement joins TRBV7-9 to TRBJ2-7; no clear D gene. This CDR3 spans 11 amino acids. Germline V lookup: CDR1 SEHNR, CDR2 FQNEAQ (reference sequence). Trimming left V 1 base short and J 6 bases short, with 4 bases between.

The chain combines TRBV6-1 with TRBJ1-5; the D is unclear. The CDR3 consists of 15 residues. Germline V gives CDR1 MNHNS, CDR2 SASEGT. Trimming left V 5 bases short and J 7 bases short, with 18 bases between. The CDR3 sequence is CASSLDSTSRQPQHF. The CDR3 bases are TGTGCCAGCAGTTTAGATTCGACGTCACGACAGCCCCAGCATTTT.

This clonotype was seen more than once but under ten times. The V and J genes are TRBV6-2 or TRBV6-3 and TRBJ1-5; D is uncertain. V gave up 0 bases and J gave up 9 bases, with 6 bases separating them. Germline CDR1 and CDR2: MNHEY and SVGEGT. The CDR3 has 12 residues. The CDR3 sequence is CASSYSTVPQHF. In DNA form, the CDR3 reads TGTGCCAGCAGTTACTCGACGGTGCCCCAGCATTTT.

The chain recombines TRBV12-3 or TRBV12-4 with TRBJ1-3, with D tentatively TRBD1 (5 bases). The V gene lost 6 bases and the J gene lost 0 bases, with 21 bases spanning the gap. This CDR3 contains 18 residues. CDR3 bases: TGTGCCAGCAGCGGACCTACGACAGCTACCTACTCTGGAAACACCATATATTTT. Translating it yields CASSGPTTATYSGNTIYF.

This clonotype was recorded only once. Compared with germline, one end of the junction differs, possibly owing to a read error. The chain has TRBV5-1 and TRBJ2-1, with 7 bases aligning to TRBD1. Germline CDR1 and CDR2: SGHRS and YFSETQ. This CDR3 is built from 15 residues. CDR3 bases: TGCGCCAGCAGCTTAGTAGTGAACAGGGGAAATGAGCAGATCTTC. Protein sequence: CASSLVVNRGNEQIF.

This clonotype is medium-sized in the sample. The rearrangement joins TRBV29-1 to TRBJ2-1; maybe TRBD2 (6 bases). From germline, CDR1 is SQVTM and CDR2 ANQGSEA. This CDR3 is built from 14 residues. With 4 bases removed from V and 2 bases from J, the gap between germline ends came to 12 bases. The CDR3 sequence is CSVGGTSPYNEQFF. CDR3 in DNA: TGCAGCGTTGGTGGGACTTCACCCTACAATGAGCAGTTCTTC.

This clonotype was found a few times. The chain combines TRBV24-1 with TRBJ2-5, with 8 bases that match TRBD1. There are 15 residues in the CDR3. V was clipped by 5 bases and J by 5 bases; unmatched bases: 9. Germline loops: CDR1 KGHDR, CDR2 SFDVKD. CDR3 sequence (DNA): TGTGCCACCAGTGTTAACAGGGGGTCCGGGGAGACCCAGTACTTC. Translating it yields CATSVNRGSGETQYF.

The V and J genes are TRBV6-2 or TRBV6-3 and TRBJ2-1, with TRBD1 identical over 10 bases. This CDR3 has 14 amino acids. The V and J ends lost 6 bases and 8 bases, in that order; junction bases with no gene match: 7. Germline V CDR1 and CDR2: MNHEY, SVGEGT. This CDR3 is CASSPGQGTDEQFF. Written as DNA, the CDR3 is TGTGCCAGCAGCCCGGGACAGGGGACCGATGAGCAGTTCTTC.

This clonotype was counted between two and nine times. The chain uses TRBV6-1 and TRBJ2-3, with 8 positions matching TRBD2. The V gene's germline CDR1 is MNHNS and CDR2 SASEGT. With 1 base clipped from V and 2 bases from J, the junction kept 8 bases outside the gene matches. This CDR3 region has 17 residues. The CDR3 DNA is TGTGCCAGCAGTGAAGTTGAGATAGCGGGGTCCACAGATACGCAGTATTTT. Protein product: CASSEVEIAGSTDTQYF.

This clonotype was found a few times. The V and J genes are TRBV7-6 and TRBJ2-3; TRBD1 matches at 8 bases. V was clipped by 5 bases and J by 0 bases; unmatched bases: 7. The CDR3 is 16 residues long. CDR1 is SGHVS, CDR2 FNYEAQ, per germline. CDR3 sequence: CASSVRQGTSTDTQYF. The DNA of the CDR3 is TGTGCCAGCAGCGTCAGACAGGGGACTAGCACAGATACGCAGTATTTT.

The rearrangement uses TRBV6-1 and TRBJ1-1, with 7 nucleotides matching TRBD1. The CDR3 is 14 amino acids. V lost 7 bases to trimming and J lost 1 base; unmatched junction nucleotides: 6. Germline CDR1 reads MNHNS; CDR2 reads SASEGT. The CDR3 sequence: CASKGRGENTEAFF. For the CDR3, the DNA is TGTGCCAGCAAGGGCAGGGGGGAGAACACTGAAGCTTTCTTT.

This clonotype was detected a few times. The chain couples TRBV5-1 to TRBJ2-2; TRBD1 is a possible D gene (6 bases). The CDR3 covers 14 residues. V lost 4 bases and J lost 5, with 12 bases in between. Germline V gives CDR1 SGHRS, CDR2 YFSETQ. The chain's CDR3 is CASSPTGSTGELFF. As DNA, the CDR3 is TGCGCCAGCAGCCCTACAGGGTCAACCGGGGAGCTGTTTTTT.

The V call is TRBV5-6, the J call TRBJ2-1, with D possibly called TRBD1 or TRBD2 (5 bases each). Germline CDR1 and CDR2: SGHDT and YYEEEE. CDR3 length: 14 amino acids. Trimming took off 1 base at V and 4 bases at J, with 9 bases between the two ends. Here the CDR3 reads CASSLTGLYNEQFF. The CDR3 coding sequence is TGTGCCAGCAGCTTGACGGGGCTATACAATGAGCAGTTCTTC.